The 10 T cell receptor beta chains in this list originate from one sample, sequenced in a study of T cell responses to AZD1222 COVID-19 vaccine. Sequencing used immunoSEQ multiplex PCR; TCRdb keeps in-frame clones, though not all of them. In the table there are 60,000 to 85,000 clones, roughly 91% of which are singletons. The sequencing used peripheral blood, collected 28 days after the second dose of the MenACWY control vaccine. The receptors shown here come from an adult who received the MenACWY meningococcal vaccine as a control.

J is TRBJ2-1 and V is TRBV6-2 or TRBV6-3; 15 bases are a match to TRBD2. This CDR3 comprises 19 residues. The V and J ends lost 0 bases and 0 bases, in that order; junction bases with no gene match: 3. Germline V gene sequence: CDR1 MNHEY, CDR2 SVGEGT. The CDR3 sequence is CASSYSGTSGGHSYNEQFF. In nucleotides, the CDR3 is TGTGCCAGCAGTTACTCCGGGACTAGCGGGGGGCACTCCTACAATGAGCAGTTCTTC.

The genes are TRBV11-2 and TRBJ2-5; the match to TRBD1 covers 10 bases. CDR3 length: 14 residues. Germline CDR1 reads SGHAT; CDR2 reads FQNNGV. With 5 bases clipped from V and 6 bases from J, the junction kept 6 bases outside the gene matches. Here the CDR3 reads CASSPGTGAKTQYF. The CDR3 region has the DNA TGTGCCAGCAGCCCAGGGACAGGGGCGAAGACCCAGTACTTC.

The chain carries TRBV19 and TRBJ2-2; 9 bases fit TRBD1. Unmatched junction bases numbered 8, after V lost 4 bases and J lost 2 bases. Germline V CDR1 and CDR2: LNHDA, SQIVND (reference sequence). The CDR3 is 17 amino acids. CDR3 sequence: CASSRTGGRLNTGELFF. CDR3 coding DNA: TGTGCCAGTAGTAGAACAGGGGGCCGCCTTAACACCGGGGAGCTGTTTTTT.

The chain links TRBV20-1 to TRBJ2-7, with D unclear. The V and J ends lost 6 bases and 7 bases respectively, with 10 bases between them. The CDR3 consists of 10 residues. The germline CDR1 and CDR2 sequences are DFQATT and SNEGSKA (reference sequence). CDR3 sequence (DNA): TGCAGTGCCAATTCTCGGGAGCAGTACTTC. It translates to CSANSREQYF.

The count of this clone is one. The rearrangement links TRBV7-2 to TRBJ1-2; D remains ambiguous. Germline V gives CDR1 SGHTA, CDR2 FQGNSA. The CDR3 covers 11 residues. V lost 7 bases to trimming and J lost 3 bases, with 6 bases between them. The CDR3 nucleotides are TGTGCCAGCAAGAAGGACTATGGCTACACCTTC. The encoded protein is CASKKDYGYTF.

The J gene is TRBJ2-1, the V gene TRBV7-2; TRBD1 is a possible D gene (5 bases). V lost 2 bases and J 6 bases, leaving 26 bases between the germline ends. The CDR3 length is 19 residues. Germline CDR1 reads SGHTA; CDR2 reads FQGNSA. The CDR3: CASSLPPRSTVSVGNEQFF. In DNA form, the CDR3 reads TGTGCCAGCAGCTTACCCCCCCGTTCGACAGTGTCGGTGGGCAATGAGCAGTTCTTC.

In DNA form, the CDR3 reads TGTGCCAGCTCACCACCGGGAGGGCTCTTTGTCTACACCTTC. Its translation: CASSPPGGLFVYTF. The J gene is TRBJ1-2, the V gene TRBV18, with D unclear. The CDR3 totals 14 residues. The germline V and J ends were trimmed by 0 bases and 10 bases, with 15 bases remaining between them. Germline CDR1 reads KGHSH; CDR2 reads LQKENI.

The chain is built from TRBV9 and TRBJ2-3; 16 bases are a match to TRBD2. CDR1 and CDR2 (germline): SGDLS, YYNGEE. The ends lost 3 bases at V and 4 bases at J; junction bases unmatched: 8. The CDR3 covers 18 residues. In DNA, the CDR3 is TGTGCCAGCAGCGCGGGACTAGCGGGGGGGTCGTTTGCAGATACGCAGTATTTT. This encodes CASSAGLAGGSFADTQYF.

This rearrangement joins TRBV12-3 or TRBV12-4 to TRBJ2-7, with D hard to call. The CDR3 is 12 residues long. The V end lost 2 bases, the J end lost 7 bases, and 9 bases lay between the germline ends. The CDR3 nucleotides read TGTGCCAGCAGTTTAAACGGGCCAGAGCAGTACTTC. It encodes CASSLNGPEQYF.

The chain is built from TRBV28 and TRBJ1-6; 9 bases agree with TRBD1. Per the germline V gene, CDR1 is MDHEN and CDR2 is SYDVKM. The CDR3 is 15 residues long. With 4 bases clipped from V and 9 bases from J, the junction kept 7 bases outside the gene matches. This CDR3 reads CASSSPGQGSSPLHF. In DNA, the CDR3 is TGTGCCAGCAGTTCTCCGGGACAGGGCTCTTCACCCCTCCACTTT.